This T cell receptor beta chain was identified during a study of technical replicates of blood from several donors (dated by TCRdb to the late 2010s). The germline V gene specifies LGHNA as CDR1 and YSLEER as CDR2. From the cysteine through the phenylalanine, the CDR3 covers 20 amino acids. The only DNA kept is the CDR3, 60 bases in frame from the first base. V lost 0 bases and J lost 0 bases, and the count of bases not matched to a germline gene is 14. Turning to this clone: Its antigen is still unknown. Per-base quality was not reported, and no clone a single base away is much larger than it.

The receptor library was made with the immunoSEQ multiplex PCR assay. TCRdb took over this immuneACCESS table, retaining in-frame rearrangements with V and J assigned. Such tables are incomplete; in checked studies, under half of the missing clones stem from an unresolved V gene, and the remainder is unexplained. The sample profile shows tens of thousands of clones; roughly 94% of them were found once. The top ten constitute around 3% of the sample. The rearranged segments are TRBV4-3 and TRBJ1-3, and 7 junctional nucleotides match TRBD1. The TCR was taken from a human donor in good health. Some clones in this sample may be carry-over from other donors' samples. Sequencing was carried out using PBMCs. The nucleotide sequence is given as TGCGCCAGCAGCCAAGAGCCATCTTCTGGACAGGCCTCCTCTGGAAACACCATATATTTT. It codes for CASSQEPSSGQASSGNTIYF.